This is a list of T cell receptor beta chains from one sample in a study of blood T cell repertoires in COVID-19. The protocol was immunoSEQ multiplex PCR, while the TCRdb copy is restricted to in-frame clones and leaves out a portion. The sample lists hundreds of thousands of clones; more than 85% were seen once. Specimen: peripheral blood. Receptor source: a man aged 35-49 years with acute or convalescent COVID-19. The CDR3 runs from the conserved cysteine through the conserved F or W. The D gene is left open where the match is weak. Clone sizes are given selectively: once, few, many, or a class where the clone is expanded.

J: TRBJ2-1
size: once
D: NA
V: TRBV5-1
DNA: TGCGCCAGCAGCCAGGGGACTACCTACAATGAGCAGTTCTTC
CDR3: CASSQGTTYNEQFF

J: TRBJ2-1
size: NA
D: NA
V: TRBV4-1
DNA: TGCGCCAGCAGCCAAGTTCTGTACAATGAGCAGTTCTTC
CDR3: CASSQVLYNEQFF

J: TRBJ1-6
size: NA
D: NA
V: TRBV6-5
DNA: TGTGCCAGCACCTGGGGGGGCTGGAATTCACCCCTCCACTTT
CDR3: CASTWGGWNSPLHF

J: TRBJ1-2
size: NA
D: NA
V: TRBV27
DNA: TGTGCCAGCAGTTTACGGGGGGCAGCTAACTATGGCTACACCTTC
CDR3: CASSLRGAANYGYTF

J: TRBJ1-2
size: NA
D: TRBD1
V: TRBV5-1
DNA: TGCGCCAGCAGCTCCCCTTCGGGGGGACAGGGGGCCTATGGCTACACCTTC
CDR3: CASSSPSGGQGAYGYTF

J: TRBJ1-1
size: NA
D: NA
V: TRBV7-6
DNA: TGTGCCAGCAGCTTAGAAGCAGGGTGGCCTGAAGCTTTCTTT
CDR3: CASSLEAGWPEAFF

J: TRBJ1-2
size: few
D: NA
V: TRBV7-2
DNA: TGTGCCAGCAGCTCACCGAGGAGGCGGGGTGGCTACACCTTC
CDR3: CASSSPRRRGGYTF

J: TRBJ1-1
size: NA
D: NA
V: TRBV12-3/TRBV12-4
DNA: TGTGCCAGCAGGGCAGGGGTAGCCACTGAAGCTTTCTTT
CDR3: CASRAGVATEAFF

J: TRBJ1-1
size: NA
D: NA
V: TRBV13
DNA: TGTGCCAGCAGCTCGCGGGGCCTTTCGGGAAACACTGAAGCTTTCTTT
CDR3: CASSSRGLSGNTEAFF

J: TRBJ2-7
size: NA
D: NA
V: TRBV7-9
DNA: TGTGCCAGCAGCCCCCCCGCGGGGTACGAGCAGTACTTC
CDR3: CASSPPAGYEQYF

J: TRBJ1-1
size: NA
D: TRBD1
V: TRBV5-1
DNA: TGCGCCAGCAGCGAACAGGGGTCGAACACTGAAGCTTTCTTT
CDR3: CASSEQGSNTEAFF

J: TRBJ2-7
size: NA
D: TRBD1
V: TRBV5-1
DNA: TGCGCCAGCGCCCCCGGACAGGCGACCTTGGGCGAGCAGTACTTC
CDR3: CASAPGQATLGEQYF

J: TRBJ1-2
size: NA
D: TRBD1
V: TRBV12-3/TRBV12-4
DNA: TGTGCCAGCAGTTTAGACAGGGGCTATGGCTACACCTTC
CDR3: CASSLDRGYGYTF

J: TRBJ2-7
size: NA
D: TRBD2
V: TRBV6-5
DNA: TGTGCCAGCAGCGTTAGCGGGCTGGGCTCCTACGAGCAGTACTTC
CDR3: CASSVSGLGSYEQYF

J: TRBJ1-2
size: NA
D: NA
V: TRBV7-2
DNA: TGTGCCAGCAGCTTATCAGGGGACTATGGCTACACCTTC
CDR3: CASSLSGDYGYTF

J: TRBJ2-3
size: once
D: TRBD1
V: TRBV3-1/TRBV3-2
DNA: TGTGCCAGCAGCCAAGAGAGGACAGGGAGGACAGATACGCAGTATTTT
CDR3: CASSQERTGRTDTQYF

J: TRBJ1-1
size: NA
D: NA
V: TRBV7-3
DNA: TGTGCCAGCAGCTTATTCGGGGGCACTGAAGCTTTCTTT
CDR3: CASSLFGGTEAFF

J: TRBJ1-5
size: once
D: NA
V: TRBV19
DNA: TGTGCCAGTAGTATCCTCCGTGAGGGGGGGGCCAATCAGCCCCAGCATTTT
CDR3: CASSILREGGANQPQHF

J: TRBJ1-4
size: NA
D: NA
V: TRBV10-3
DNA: TGTGCCATCAGTGAGGAGGGCCGGGGTAATGAAAAACTGTTTTTT
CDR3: CAISEEGRGNEKLFF

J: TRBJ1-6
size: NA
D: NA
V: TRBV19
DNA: TGTGCCAGTAGTATTCCGAGCTCCTATAATTCACCCCTCCACTTT
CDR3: CASSIPSSYNSPLHF

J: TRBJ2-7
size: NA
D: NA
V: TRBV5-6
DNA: TGTGCCAGCAGCTTGGGAAGTAACAGGGTTTCACACTCCTACGAGCAGTACTTC
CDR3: CASSLGSNRVSHSYEQYF

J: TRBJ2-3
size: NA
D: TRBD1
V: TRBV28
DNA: TGTGCCAGCAGGTCGGGACAGTACACAGATACGCAGTATTTT
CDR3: CASRSGQYTDTQYF

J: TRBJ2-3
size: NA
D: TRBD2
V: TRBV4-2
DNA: TGTGCCAGCAGCCAAGCCGGGGGGGTCACAGATACGCAGTATTTT
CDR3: CASSQAGGVTDTQYF

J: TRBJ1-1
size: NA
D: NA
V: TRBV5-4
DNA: TGTGCCAGCAGCTCTACAGGGTTTGAAGCTTTCTTT
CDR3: CASSSTGFEAFF

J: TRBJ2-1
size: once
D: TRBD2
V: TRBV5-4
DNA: TGTGCCAGCAGCTCGGGGACTAGCGGGAGAGCCCCCTACAATGAGCAGTTCTTC
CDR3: CASSSGTSGRAPYNEQFF

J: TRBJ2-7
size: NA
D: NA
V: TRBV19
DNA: TGTGCCAGTAGTCCCCGCAGCGGTTACGAGCAGTACTTC
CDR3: CASSPRSGYEQYF

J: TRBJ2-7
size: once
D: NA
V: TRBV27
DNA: TGTGCCAGCAGACTCGAGTGGGGGGTGTACGAGCAGTACTTC
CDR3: CASRLEWGVYEQYF

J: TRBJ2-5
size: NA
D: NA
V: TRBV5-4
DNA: TGTGCCAGCAGCCTGGGACGGAGCCAAGAGACCCAGTACTTC
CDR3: CASSLGRSQETQYF

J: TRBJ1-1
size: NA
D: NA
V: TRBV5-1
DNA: TGCGCCAGCAGCTTGGGTGGGAGTACTGAAGCTTTCTTT
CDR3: CASSLGGSTEAFF

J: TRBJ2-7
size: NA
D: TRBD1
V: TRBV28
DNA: TGTGCCAGCAGCCGACAGGGTTCCTCCTACGAGCAGTACTTC
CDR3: CASSRQGSSYEQYF

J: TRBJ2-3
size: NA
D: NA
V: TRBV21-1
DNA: TGTGCCAGCAGCAAAGAGGATGGGCAGAGGGTACTCACAGATACGCAGTATTTT
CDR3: CASSKEDGQRVLTDTQYF

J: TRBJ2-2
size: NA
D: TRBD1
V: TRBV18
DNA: TGTGCCAGCTCCAGGTGGACAGGGGACACCGGGGAGCTGTTTTTT
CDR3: CASSRWTGDTGELFF

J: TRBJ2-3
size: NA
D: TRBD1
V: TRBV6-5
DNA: TGTGCCAGCAGGGGGACAGGGCGGACAGATACGCAGTATTTT
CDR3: CASRGTGRTDTQYF

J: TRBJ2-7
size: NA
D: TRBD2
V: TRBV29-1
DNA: TGCAGCGTTGCAGGTAGGACTAGCGGAACCTACGAGCAGTACTTC
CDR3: CSVAGRTSGTYEQYF

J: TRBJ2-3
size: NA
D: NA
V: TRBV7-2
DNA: TGTGCCAGCAGCTTATATAGTGAGGGCCTGGCAGATACGCAGTATTTT
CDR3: CASSLYSEGLADTQYF

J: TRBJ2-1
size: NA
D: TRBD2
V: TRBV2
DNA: TGTGCCAGCAGTGAAGCGCTTGGGCTAGCGGTAGAGCAGTTCTTC
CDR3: CASSEALGLAVEQFF

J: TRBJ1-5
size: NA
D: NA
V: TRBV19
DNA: TGTGCCAGTAGTATAGGGACAGCTTATAGCAATCAGCCCCAGCATTTT
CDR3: CASSIGTAYSNQPQHF

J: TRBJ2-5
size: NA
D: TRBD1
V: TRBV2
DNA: TGTGCCAGCAGAACCGGGACAGGGGCTCAAGAGACCCAGTACTTC
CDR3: CASRTGTGAQETQYF

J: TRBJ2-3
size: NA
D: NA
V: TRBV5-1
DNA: TGCGCCAGCAGTCACCCCAGGGGGGTCGGCACAGATACGCAGTATTTT
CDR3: CASSHPRGVGTDTQYF

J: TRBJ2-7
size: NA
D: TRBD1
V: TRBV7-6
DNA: TGTGCCAGCAGCTTAACAGGGGGCTTAACACCGACTCCCTACGAGCAGTACTTC
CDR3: CASSLTGGLTPTPYEQYF

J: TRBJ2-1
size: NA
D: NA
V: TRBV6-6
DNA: TGTGCCAGCAGTGTCCCGCAGCAGCGGCAGTTCTTC
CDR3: CASSVPQQRQFF

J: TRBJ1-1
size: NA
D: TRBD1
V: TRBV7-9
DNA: TGTGCCAGCAGCTTGACAGGGTTTCGTGAAGCTTTCTTT
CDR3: CASSLTGFREAFF

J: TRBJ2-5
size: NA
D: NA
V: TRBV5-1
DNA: TGCGCCAGCAGGCTAGCGTTAAGCAAAGAGACCCAGTACTTC
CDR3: CASRLALSKETQYF

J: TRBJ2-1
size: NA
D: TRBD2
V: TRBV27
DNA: TGTGCCAGCAGTTTGTCCGGGACTAGCGGGTACAATGAGCAGTTCTTC
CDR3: CASSLSGTSGYNEQFF

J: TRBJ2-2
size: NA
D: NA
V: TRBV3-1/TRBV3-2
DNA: TGTGCCAGCAGCTCCGGGTCGTATTACACCGGGGAGCTGTTTTTT
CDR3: CASSSGSYYTGELFF

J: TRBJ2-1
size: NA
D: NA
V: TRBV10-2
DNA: TGCGCCAGCAGTGAGTCGGTTCAGGGTCACAATGAGCAGTTCTTC
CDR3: CASSESVQGHNEQFF

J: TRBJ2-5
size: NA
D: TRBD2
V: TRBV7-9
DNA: TGTGCCAGCAGCTTCCTTAGCGGGAGTCTAGGGGAGACCCAGTACTTC
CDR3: CASSFLSGSLGETQYF

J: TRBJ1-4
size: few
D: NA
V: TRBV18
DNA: TGTGCCAGCTCACCAAGACCGCGGGATGAAAAACTGTTTTTT
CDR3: CASSPRPRDEKLFF